This T cell receptor beta chain appears in the sequencing data of a study of T-cell reconstitution after alpha-beta-depleted transplantation in children. Regarding this clonotype: No antigen is known for it.

Study results and limitations: Roughly two months post-transplant, alpha-beta T cells reportedly originated from several hundred graft clones that had expanded. After one year, T-cell counts and TCRbeta diversity mostly came from new T cells. Some patients' high day-60 TCRbeta diversity was attributed to recipient cells surviving conditioning.

Unique molecular identifiers tagged the TCRbeta library. From the PCR reads, TCRdb called clonotypes with MiXCR, one entry per CDR3 protein. The sample lists approximately 980,000 distinct CDR3 sequences; around 30% were seen once. The sequenced sample was PBMCs, mostly from graft donor cells, obtained 360 days after TCRalphabeta/CD19-depleted stem cell transplant. This TCR was sampled from a boy under two years old who had a stem cell transplant for SCID, so the T cells may come from the graft donor.

The CDR3 reads CASSWTGGAGTDTQYF. The CDR3 DNA is TGTGCCAGCAGCTGGACCGGGGGGGCAGGCACAGATACGCAGTATTTT. This chain uses TRBV5-5 with TRBJ2-3, with 8 nucleotides matching TRBD2. Germline lookup yields CDR1 SGHKS and CDR2 YYEKEE (reference sequence). J gave up 1 base and V 3 bases, and 7 bases lay outside the gene matches. This CDR3 is built from 16 residues.